This TCR beta chain appears in the sequencing data of a study of beta chain features in type 1 diabetes. Study-wide context: Regarding age, gender and cell yields, patients proved similar to healthy donors.

To note about this clone: Its specificity is unknown.

This CDR3 spans 13 amino acids. The V gene lost 4 bases and the J gene lost 8 bases, with 15 bases spanning the gap. Germline lookup yields CDR1 SGHNT and CDR2 YYREEE (reference sequence). Only one heparinised blood draw was taken per donor, and its volume averaged roughly 0.12 L. Overall study results and limits: Moderately but significantly shorter TCRB CDR3s were found in Type 1 diabetes patients in all four CD4+ subsets.

Expressed TCRB transcripts were sequenced because the entire RNA isolate underwent reverse transcription. The method was immunoSEQ multiplex PCR; TCRdb's version includes in-frame clones alone and lacks a portion of them. Among fewer than 250,000 clones listed, about 9.3% were seen once. The clonotype comes from a woman aged 18-30 years in good health. The sample consisted of naive CD4+ T cells from blood. The V and J genes are TRBV5-4 and TRBJ1-2, with D possibly being TRBD1 (5 bases). The CDR3 nucleotides are TGTGCCAGCAGCCTTGGTCGGGGGGACGGCTACACCTTC. Translation: CASSLGRGDGYTF.